What follows is one T cell receptor beta chain and its context. Clones were read by immunoSEQ multiplex PCR, and TCRdb kept only the in-frame ones, dropping some. The table lists about 89,000 clones, around 88% of them singletons. These data originate in a study of identifying expanded T cells in peripheral blood. Healthy donors had no documented immune events, such as infections, while sampled. The sequence came from a person aged 18 to 69 in good health. Sequencing was carried out using blood.

The CDR3 sequence: CASSPPGRLNTEAFF. The CDR3 region has the DNA TGTGCCAGCAGTCCCCCCGGACGGCTGAACACTGAAGCTTTCTTT. This chain links TRBV28 with TRBJ1-1, with D unclear. The CDR3 has 15 residues. Germline lookup yields CDR1 MDHEN and CDR2 SYDVKM. Trimming left V 5 bases short and J 0 bases short, with 13 bases between.